This T cell receptor beta chain is drawn from a study of cytotoxic CD8 clonotypes in ibrutinib-treated CLL. Broader study findings: The clonality went up when patients responded to ibrutinib and dropped back toward baseline at progression. Collection times varied between progressing and sustained-remission patients. In comparison with age-matched healthy donors, baseline clonality was higher and tracked circulating CD8+ T-cell counts.

Measured with immunoSEQ multiplex PCR; TCRdb has only the in-frame clones, and not every one. The repertoire has 200,000 to 250,000 clones, 70% of them found once; the top ten carry approximately 15%. V shed 6 bases and J shed 7 bases, with 28 bases lying between them. Germline values: CDR1 SQVTM, CDR2 ANQGSEA. The CDR3 is made up of 17 amino acids. About this clone itself: Its target is not known.

The sequencing used PBMCs, collected after 24 months of ibrutinib treatment. This clonotype originated in a human donor with chronic lymphocytic leukemia. The J gene is TRBJ2-1, the V gene TRBV29-1; the D gene is possibly TRBD1 (9 bases). The CDR3 coding sequence is TGCAGCGTGCCCAACGGACAGGGGTGGGTAGCGGGAAATGAGCAGTTCTTC. Translation gives CSVPNGQGWVAGNEQFF.